The following is a T cell receptor beta chain sequence with its context. This entry belongs to a study of blood T cell repertoires in COVID-19. Turning to the study itself: The cDNA or gDNA used as material had been derived from T cells, B-cell-depleted T cells, or PBMCs.

V lost 6 bases, J lost 3 bases, and 4 bases stayed unmatched. CDR1 and CDR2 (germline): ENHRY, SYGVKD. This CDR3 is 14 amino acids long. Here immunoSEQ multiplex PCR was the method, and the copy in TCRdb shows in-frame clones only, minus some. The repertoire holds 30,000 to 35,000 clones, with roughly 80% as singletons. V and J are TRBV10-3 and TRBJ1-4, with 7 bases aligning to TRBD1. The sample taken for sequencing was peripheral blood. This clonotype originated in a man in his forties or fifties with acute or convalescent COVID-19. The CDR3 is CAIRDGTANEKLFF. The CDR3 bases are TGTGCCATCAGGGACGGGACAGCTAATGAAAAACTGTTTTTT.